The entry below describes one TCR beta chain. Its binding antigen is unknown. Base qualities were left out, and no much larger clone turns up one base away. Relative to germline, V is 0 bases shorter and J is 4 bases shorter, with 10 bases between their ends. CDR1 and CDR2 were assigned from the germline V gene as LGHNA and YNFKEQ. Spanning cysteine to phenylalanine, the CDR3 consists of 15 amino acids. The kept DNA is CDR3 alone, 45 bases in frame from the first base. The data are from a study of blood T cell repertoires in COVID-19 (dated by TCRdb to the early 2020s). At the level of the whole study: Samples from collaborators originated in the United States, Italy and Spain and spanned both the acute and convalescent phases of COVID-19. The material from the prospective study consisted of cDNA or gDNA derived from T cells, B-cell-depleted T cells, or PBMCs. Subjects who had been exposed to COVID-19, were actively infected with it, or had recovered from it provided the deeply sampled blood TCRbeta repertoires that made up the dataset. A freely available public database, intended as a resource for researchers studying the immune response to SARS-CoV-2, is where the repertoires were released. Samples came from the ongoing ImmuneRACE study (first 160 participants) plus 1,254 subjects from 6 global collaborators. A de-identified subject ID, COVID-19 status, age in years and sex were almost always included in the sample metadata. Where available, HLA class I and class II types were taken from metadata supplied by the sample provider and were not determined by assay-based typing.

Collaborating institutions collected whole blood in K2EDTA tubes following their own protocols. For TCRbeta analysis, collaborators shipped samples in one of three forms: frozen whole blood, isolated PBMCs, or DNA extracted from either of those sample types. General conclusions and limits of the study: The amount of clinical and demographic metadata varied by source and participant and was provided uncurated.

TCRbeta CDR3 regions were amplified from genomic DNA by means of the immunoSEQ Assay, a bias-controlled multiplex PCR. The study's processing was this. Nucleated cell counts per sample were estimated from amplification of reference gene primers within the assay. To quantify the absolute abundance of each unique TCRbeta CDR3 rearrangement, sequence reads were collapsed and filtered. Productive Simpson clonality was computed per sample as the square root of Simpson's diversity index over productive rearrangements. TCRdb took over this immuneACCESS table, retaining in-frame rearrangements with V and J assigned. Such tables are incomplete; in checked studies, under half of the missing clones stem from an unresolved V gene, and the remainder is unexplained. V and J calls and clone size follow that table, whereas D and trimming were derived from the DNA. Present in this sample are 160,000 or so clones, 70% to 90% of which were seen just once. The ten largest account for 0.8% to 1.2% of the sample.

Recombination linked TRBV4-2 to TRBJ2-1; the D gene is possibly TRBD1, with 5 bases matching. The sequence was collected from a man aged 40-50 years with acute or convalescent COVID-19. The sequencing sample was made of peripheral blood. Here is the DNA: TGTGCCAGCAGCCAAGACCTGGGGCGATACAATGAGCAGTTCTTC. Translation gives CASSQDLGRYNEQFF.